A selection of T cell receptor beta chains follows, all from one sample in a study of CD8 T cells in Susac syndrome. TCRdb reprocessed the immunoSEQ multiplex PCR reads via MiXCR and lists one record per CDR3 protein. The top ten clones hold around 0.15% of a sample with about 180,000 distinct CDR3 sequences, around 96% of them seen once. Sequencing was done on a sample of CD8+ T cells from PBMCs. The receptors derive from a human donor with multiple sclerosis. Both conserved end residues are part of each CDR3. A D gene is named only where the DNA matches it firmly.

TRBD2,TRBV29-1,CSVELAGPYEQYF
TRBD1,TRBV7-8,CASSLNRGLLNEQFF
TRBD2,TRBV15,CATSRDRRGLAFREQYF
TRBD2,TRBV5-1,CASSLRSSGRGEQYF
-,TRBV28,CASSFGPGWAQYF
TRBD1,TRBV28,CASSPGTGVYEQYF
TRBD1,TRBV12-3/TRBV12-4,CASSLELWGQGIEAFF
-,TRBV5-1,CASRIDGILSYNSPLHF
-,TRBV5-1,CASSVDIGTTVGGEQYF
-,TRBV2,CASRASSYNEQFF
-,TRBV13,CASSPVGREQFF
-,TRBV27,CAIRDNLNTEAFF
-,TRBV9,CASRRSANYGYTF
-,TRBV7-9,CASSPTTDREQFF
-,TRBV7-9,CASSLAVLGGEQFF
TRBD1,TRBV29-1,CSVGDSLNTEAFF
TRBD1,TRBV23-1,CASSQEDRRRSPTYEQYF
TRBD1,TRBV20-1,CSARDTGGEKLFF
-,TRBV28,CATSGVGEGNEQFF
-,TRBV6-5,CASSKWGADNSPLHF
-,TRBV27,CASSQGPASIYGYTF
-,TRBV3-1,CASSPHPQNTEAFF